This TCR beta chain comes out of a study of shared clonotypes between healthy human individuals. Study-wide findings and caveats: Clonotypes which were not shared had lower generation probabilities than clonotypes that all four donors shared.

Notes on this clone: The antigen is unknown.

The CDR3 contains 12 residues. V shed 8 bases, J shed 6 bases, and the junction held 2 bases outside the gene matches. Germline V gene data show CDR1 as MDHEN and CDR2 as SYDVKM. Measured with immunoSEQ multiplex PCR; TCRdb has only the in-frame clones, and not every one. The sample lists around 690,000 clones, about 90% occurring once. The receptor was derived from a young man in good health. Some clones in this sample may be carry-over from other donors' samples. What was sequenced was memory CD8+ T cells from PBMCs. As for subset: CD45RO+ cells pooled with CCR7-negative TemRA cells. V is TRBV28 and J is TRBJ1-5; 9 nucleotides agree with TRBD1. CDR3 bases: TGTGCCAGCGGACAGGGGTTTCAGCCCCAGCATTTT. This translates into CASGQGFQPQHF.